This T cell receptor beta chain was profiled in a study of T cells after yellow fever vaccination. Study information: When fractions had low cell numbers, they were prepared with SMART-Seq v4 Ultra Low Input.

General study findings and limits: Weaker overall, the secondary response nonetheless peaked faster (day 5 versus 15). Overall, a small share of clonotypes was seen in both CD4 and CD8 compartments.

Trimming left V 3 bases short and J 6 bases short, with 11 bases between. The CDR3 extends over 13 amino acids. In germline, CDR1 is SGDLS, CDR2 YYNGEE. TCRdb reprocessed the 5' RACE reads with MiXCR, giving one entry per CDR3 protein. The sample lists 320,000 or so distinct CDR3 sequences, about 8.3% occurring once. The table lists this clonotype with a few counts. Its antigen remains unknown. The V and J genes are TRBV9 and TRBJ2-3; tentatively, D is TRBD2 (5 bases). Sequenced material: PBMCs, taken 35 to 50 days after the first yellow fever vaccination. This TCR derives from a man aged 18 to 29 who received the YFV17D yellow fever vaccine. CDR3 DNA sequence: TGTGCCAGCAGCGCCCTCGTAGCGGATACGCAGTATTTT. Protein: CASSALVADTQYF. Drawing the rest from reference TRBV9 and TRBJ2-3, the complete variable domain is DSGVTQTPKHLITATGQRVTLRCSPRSGDLSVYWYQQSLDQGLQFLIQYYNGEERAKGNILERFSAQQFPDLHSELNLSSLELGDSALYFCASSALVADTQYFGPGTRLTVL.